Listed below are T cell receptor beta chains from one sample, sequenced in a study of blood T cell repertoires in COVID-19. Here immunoSEQ multiplex PCR was the method, and the copy in TCRdb shows in-frame clones only, minus some. Of more than 400,000 clones listed, 80% to 90% are singletons. Sequencing was performed on peripheral blood. The origin of the receptors is a human donor in a cohort sampled during active COVID-19. CDR3s include the opening cysteine and the closing phenylalanine or tryptophan. D genes are given only for firm matches. Rows may omit the clone size; those that give it use once, few, many or a size class.

CDR3 DNA	CDR3 protein	J gene	CDR3 length	D gene	clone size	V gene
TGTGCCAGCAGTTACTCGTTTGACAGGGTGAGAGGCTACACCTTC	CASSYSFDRVRGYTF	TRBJ1-2	15	TRBD1	.	TRBV6-5
TGTGCCAGCCTTGGACTAGCAGCTAGCTCCTACAATGAGCAGTTCTTC	CASLGLAASSYNEQFF	TRBJ2-1	16	TRBD2	once	TRBV28
TGTGCCACCAGCAGTCTTTCAGGGGCGCTGAACACTGAAGCTTTCTTT	CATSSLSGALNTEAFF	TRBJ1-1	16	.	.	TRBV15
TGTGCCAGCAGCCAGAACTTTAACACTGAAGCTTTCTTT	CASSQNFNTEAFF	TRBJ1-1	13	.	.	TRBV14
TGTGCCACCATGGTTAGCGGGAGCACTGGGGCCAACGTCCTGACTTTC	CATMVSGSTGANVLTF	TRBJ2-6	16	TRBD2	.	TRBV10-3
TGCGCCAGCAGCTTAAGCGGGGGGAGTACGCCCCAGCATTTT	CASSLSGGSTPQHF	TRBJ1-5	14	.	few	TRBV5-1
TGCGCCAGCAGCCCCCTCGGGGACAATGAGCAGTTCTTC	CASSPLGDNEQFF	TRBJ2-1	13	.	.	TRBV5-1
TGTGCCAGCAGCCCGGGGAGCAATGAGCAGTTCTTC	CASSPGSNEQFF	TRBJ2-1	12	.	few	TRBV11-3
TGTGCCAGCAGCAAATACAGGGTTCAAGAGACCCAGTACTTC	CASSKYRVQETQYF	TRBJ2-5	14	.	.	TRBV28
TGCAGCGTGATACACTGGGGCGGGGAGCCCCAAGAGACCCAGTACTTC	CSVIHWGGEPQETQYF	TRBJ2-5	16	.	.	TRBV29-1
TGTGCCAGCAGTGGGATTGGGCAGGGGATCGTTCAGCCCCAGCATTTT	CASSGIGQGIVQPQHF	TRBJ1-5	16	.	.	TRBV6-2/TRBV6-3
TGTGCCAGTAGTCTCCGGGACAGACCTGGATCTTACTCCTACGAGCAGTACTTC	CASSLRDRPGSYSYEQYF	TRBJ2-7	18	TRBD1	.	TRBV19
TGTGCCAGCAGCAAAAGGTTGGGACAGGGTTTTAACGGGGAGCTGTTTTTT	CASSKRLGQGFNGELFF	TRBJ2-2	17	.	once	TRBV21-1
TGTGCCAGCAGTGAAGCCTCATACTCCAAGGATACGCAGTATTTT	CASSEASYSKDTQYF	TRBJ2-3	15	.	.	TRBV2
TGTGCCGTTCAAGGTGGGACAGGGGGCTACGAGCAGTACTTC	CAVQGGTGGYEQYF	TRBJ2-7	14	TRBD1	.	TRBV28
TGTGCCAGCAGCCGGGGCGTGCTAGCGGGAGGATGGAGCACAGATACGCAGTATTTT	CASSRGVLAGGWSTDTQYF	TRBJ2-3	19	TRBD2	once	TRBV7-6
TGTGCCAGCTCACCCTCCGGAGGCACAGATACGCAGTATTTT	CASSPSGGTDTQYF	TRBJ2-3	14	.	.	TRBV18
TGTGCCAGCAGCCGCCGGGGGGGCGTCAATCAGCCCCAGCATTTT	CASSRRGGVNQPQHF	TRBJ1-5	15	.	.	TRBV28
TGTGCCAGCAGCCAAGTTGCTAGCGGGTTCCCCGAAGGGGGGTTCTTTTCCTACAATGAGCAGTTCTTC	CASSQVASGFPEGGFFSYNEQFF	TRBJ2-1	23	TRBD2	once	TRBV3-1/TRBV3-2
TGTGCCAGTAGGCAAGGGGGCGCCGGGGAGACCCAGTACTTC	CASRQGGAGETQYF	TRBJ2-5	14	TRBD1	.	TRBV19
TGTGCCAGCAGCGGGGGAGGGCTAAATGAAAAACTGTTTTTT	CASSGGGLNEKLFF	TRBJ1-4	14	.	.	TRBV9
TGTGCCAGCAGCCCTACTAGCGGGAGGCCGATCACAGATACGCAGTATTTT	CASSPTSGRPITDTQYF	TRBJ2-3	17	TRBD2	.	TRBV6-2/TRBV6-3
TGTGCCAGCAGTTTTATGGGGGGGAGAGAGACCCAGTACTTC	CASSFMGGRETQYF	TRBJ2-5	14	TRBD2	.	TRBV27
TGTGCCAGCACCCTGGACACTCACGCTGAAGCTTTCTTT	CASTLDTHAEAFF	TRBJ1-1	13	.	.	TRBV6-5
TGTGCCAGCAGCTTATTCGCAGGAAACTACGAGCAGTACTTC	CASSLFAGNYEQYF	TRBJ2-7	14	.	.	TRBV7-9
TGTGCCATCAACCCAGCGGGAGGCCCCTACGAGCAGTACTTC	CAINPAGGPYEQYF	TRBJ2-7	14	TRBD2	.	TRBV10-3
TGTGCCAGCAGCCACGGACTAGCGGGAGAGGGCACCGGGGAGCTGTTTTTT	CASSHGLAGEGTGELFF	TRBJ2-2	17	TRBD2	.	TRBV7-2
TGCAGCGTTCGTTCTAGCGGGAGGGTGAAGCAGTTCTTC	CSVRSSGRVKQFF	TRBJ2-1	13	TRBD2	.	TRBV29-1
TGTGCCAGCAGCTTAGTCGGGAGCGGGGGCCCAATTTACGAGCAGTACTTC	CASSLVGSGGPIYEQYF	TRBJ2-7	17	TRBD2	.	TRBV7-2
TGTGCCACCAGTGATTCGGGACTTCCGTACAATGAGCAGTTCTTC	CATSDSGLPYNEQFF	TRBJ2-1	15	.	once	TRBV24-1
TGTGCCAGTAGCGAGACTAGCACAGATACGCAGTATTTT	CASSETSTDTQYF	TRBJ2-3	13	.	.	TRBV19
TGTGCCAGCTCACCAAAATTGACGGGTGATAGCAATCAGCCCCAGCATTTT	CASSPKLTGDSNQPQHF	TRBJ1-5	17	.	.	TRBV18
TGTGCCAGCAGCCGGTTTGAAAATCAGCCCCAGCATTTT	CASSRFENQPQHF	TRBJ1-5	13	.	.	TRBV7-3
TGTGCCAGCAGCTTCGGGACTAGCGGGAGGACGACAATCTACAATGAGCAGTTCTTC	CASSFGTSGRTTIYNEQFF	TRBJ2-1	19	TRBD2	once	TRBV5-6
TGTGCCTGGAGTGTACGACAGTTCAATCAGCCCCAGCATTTT	CAWSVRQFNQPQHF	TRBJ1-5	14	.	.	TRBV30
TGTGCCTGGGGACAGGGGAACACTGAAGCTTTCTTT	CAWGQGNTEAFF	TRBJ1-1	12	TRBD1	.	TRBV30
TGTGCCAGCAGCCTAGCGGGAGTTCACGAGCAGTACTTC	CASSLAGVHEQYF	TRBJ2-7	13	TRBD2	.	TRBV4-2
TGTGCCAGCACCGGGCTAGCGGACGTTGAGCAGTTCTTC	CASTGLADVEQFF	TRBJ2-1	13	TRBD2	few	TRBV2
TGTGCCAGCAGTCTAGCGAGACGTAGCTATGGCTACACCTTC	CASSLARRSYGYTF	TRBJ1-2	14	.	.	TRBV28
TGTGCCAGCAGCAACGCAGGGTCGTACACAGATACGCAGTATTTT	CASSNAGSYTDTQYF	TRBJ2-3	15	.	.	TRBV7-2
TGCAGTGCTAGACCAGACGGGGGCTACACCTTC	CSARPDGGYTF	TRBJ1-2	11	.	.	TRBV20-1
TGTGCCAGCAGTTTGGCCAGCGGGTACACCGGGGAGCTGTTTTTT	CASSLASGYTGELFF	TRBJ2-2	15	.	.	TRBV28
TGTGCCAGCAGTTTATTAAGGGGGCATTGGGGCTACACCTTC	CASSLLRGHWGYTF	TRBJ1-2	14	TRBD1	few	TRBV28
TGTGCCAGCAGTTACACAGGGTCGACTAATGAAAAACTGTTTTTT	CASSYTGSTNEKLFF	TRBJ1-4	15	.	.	TRBV6-5
TGTGCCAGCAGCTCCTCACGACTAGCGGGAGGTCGGGGGGCCAACGTCCTGACTTTC	CASSSSRLAGGRGANVLTF	TRBJ2-6	19	TRBD2	.	TRBV5-8
TGCGCCAGCAGTTCATTGGGAGGGTACTACGAGCAGTACTTC	CASSSLGGYYEQYF	TRBJ2-7	14	TRBD2	.	TRBV5-1
TGTGCCAGTAGACTCCAGGGTGGAGATACGCAGTATTTT	CASRLQGGDTQYF	TRBJ2-3	13	.	.	TRBV19
TGTGCCAGCAGAGGGGGACAGGGGCTTTTCTACGAGCAGTACTTC	CASRGGQGLFYEQYF	TRBJ2-7	15	TRBD1	.	TRBV2
TGTGCCAGCAGTTACGGGACTTCGGTAGGAGGCTACACCTTC	CASSYGTSVGGYTF	TRBJ1-2	14	.	.	TRBV6-2/TRBV6-3
TGTGCCAGTAGTATGCTTTCAGGACTTCTAGCCAAAAACATTCAGTACTTC	CASSMLSGLLAKNIQYF	TRBJ2-4	17	.	.	TRBV19
TGTGCCAGCAGCTTAATGGCCCAGTCGCAAGAGACCCAGTACTTC	CASSLMAQSQETQYF	TRBJ2-5	15	.	.	TRBV7-2
TGCAGTGCTAGTTCGGCAGGGAGGCAACGGGACGGCTACACCTTC	CSASSAGRQRDGYTF	TRBJ1-2	15	.	.	TRBV20-1
TGTGCCAGCAGTTACGCGGGAAGGGGCGGGGAGCTGTTTTTT	CASSYAGRGGELFF	TRBJ2-2	14	.	.	TRBV6-5
TGTGCCTGGAGTTTTACTTACACGTTAGGGAGCCCTCCCAATGAGCAGTTCTTC	CAWSFTYTLGSPPNEQFF	TRBJ2-1	18	.	.	TRBV30
TGTGCCAGCAGTGAACCCGTGGGGGGGATAGCTGAAGCTTTCTTT	CASSEPVGGIAEAFF	TRBJ1-1	15	.	.	TRBV6-1